The rows below give T cell receptor beta chains drawn from one sample of a study of blood T cell repertoires in COVID-19. TCRdb keeps only in-frame clones here, not all; method: immunoSEQ multiplex PCR. The sample records around 140,000 clones, roughly 85% being singletons. Sequencing was done on a sample of PBMCs or T cells enriched from blood (not recorded which). These receptors were taken from a man in his fifties who had recovered from COVID-19. CDR3s include the opening cysteine and the closing phenylalanine or tryptophan. The order of the fields is V gene, clone size, J gene, D gene, CDR3 protein, CDR3 DNA. D genes are given only for firm matches. For some rows the clone size is stated as once, few or many, or as a class when expanded; others skip it.

v_gene: TRBV9
abundance: NA
j_gene: TRBJ1-1
d_gene: NA
CDR3aa: CASSVAITPNTEAFF
CDR3nt: TGTGCCAGCAGCGTAGCAATCACACCGAACACTGAAGCTTTCTTT

v_gene: TRBV28
abundance: NA
j_gene: TRBJ1-2
d_gene: NA
CDR3aa: CASSNQGNYGYTF
CDR3nt: TGTGCCAGCAGCAATCAGGGTAACTATGGCTACACCTTC

v_gene: TRBV18
abundance: NA
j_gene: TRBJ2-3
d_gene: NA
CDR3aa: CASSPSQSDTQYF
CDR3nt: TGTGCCAGCTCACCCTCCCAGTCAGATACGCAGTATTTT

v_gene: TRBV18
abundance: NA
j_gene: TRBJ1-5
d_gene: NA
CDR3aa: CASSPPGQGGQPQHF
CDR3nt: TGTGCCAGCTCACCACCGGGGCAGGGTGGTCAGCCCCAGCATTTT

v_gene: TRBV30
abundance: NA
j_gene: TRBJ1-1
d_gene: TRBD1
CDR3aa: CAWSLRGQEAFF
CDR3nt: TGTGCCTGGAGTCTCAGGGGGCAGGAAGCTTTCTTT

v_gene: TRBV6-6
abundance: NA
j_gene: TRBJ2-1
d_gene: TRBD2
CDR3aa: CASRPGTSEYNEQFF
CDR3nt: TGTGCCAGCAGACCCGGGACTAGCGAGTACAATGAGCAGTTCTTC

v_gene: TRBV27
abundance: NA
j_gene: TRBJ2-1
d_gene: TRBD1
CDR3aa: CASSIIRQGRPLRRRDEQFF
CDR3nt: TGTGCCAGCAGCATCATTCGACAGGGTAGGCCCCTACGAAGGAGAGATGAGCAGTTCTTC

v_gene: TRBV7-9
abundance: NA
j_gene: TRBJ2-1
d_gene: TRBD2
CDR3aa: CASSLPLAGLASSEQFF
CDR3nt: TGTGCCAGCAGCTTACCGCTTGCGGGACTAGCTTCGTCTGAGCAGTTCTTC

v_gene: TRBV6-5
abundance: NA
j_gene: TRBJ1-2
d_gene: NA
CDR3aa: CATKGLGIGNYGYTF
CDR3nt: TGTGCCACCAAGGGGTTGGGCATCGGTAACTATGGCTACACCTTC

v_gene: TRBV7-3
abundance: NA
j_gene: TRBJ2-5
d_gene: TRBD1
CDR3aa: CASSPGTGGKETQYF
CDR3nt: TGTGCCAGCAGCCCCGGGACAGGGGGAAAAGAGACCCAGTACTTC

v_gene: TRBV19
abundance: few
j_gene: TRBJ1-1
d_gene: NA
CDR3aa: CASSFPTGPEAFF
CDR3nt: TGTGCCAGTAGTTTCCCTACAGGGCCTGAAGCTTTCTTT

v_gene: TRBV7-2
abundance: NA
j_gene: TRBJ2-1
d_gene: TRBD2
CDR3aa: CASSLVGTSGTYNEQFF
CDR3nt: TGTGCCAGCAGCTTAGTAGGAACTAGCGGGACTTACAATGAGCAGTTCTTC

v_gene: TRBV9
abundance: few
j_gene: TRBJ1-1
d_gene: NA
CDR3aa: CASSVVAGKVGNTEAFF
CDR3nt: TGTGCCAGCAGCGTAGTAGCAGGGAAGGTCGGGAACACTGAAGCTTTCTTT

v_gene: TRBV9
abundance: NA
j_gene: TRBJ2-3
d_gene: NA
CDR3aa: CASSVGRASTDTQYF
CDR3nt: TGTGCCAGCAGCGTAGGGCGGGCTAGCACAGATACGCAGTATTTT

v_gene: TRBV28
abundance: NA
j_gene: TRBJ2-7
d_gene: TRBD2
CDR3aa: CASSSTSGILYEQYF
CDR3nt: TGTGCCAGCAGTTCGACTAGCGGGATCTTATACGAGCAGTACTTC

v_gene: TRBV5-8
abundance: NA
j_gene: TRBJ1-5
d_gene: NA
CDR3aa: CASSPRAEVHSNQPQHF
CDR3nt: TGTGCCAGCAGCCCAAGGGCGGAGGTACACAGCAATCAGCCCCAGCATTTT

v_gene: TRBV9
abundance: NA
j_gene: TRBJ1-1
d_gene: TRBD1
CDR3aa: CASSGGQGLNKNTEAFF
CDR3nt: TGTGCCAGCAGCGGTGGACAGGGACTAAACAAAAACACTGAAGCTTTCTTT

v_gene: TRBV7-6
abundance: NA
j_gene: TRBJ2-7
d_gene: NA
CDR3aa: CASSLERVSAEQYF
CDR3nt: TGTGCCAGCAGCTTAGAGAGGGTCAGTGCCGAGCAGTACTTC

v_gene: TRBV28
abundance: NA
j_gene: TRBJ2-3
d_gene: TRBD2
CDR3aa: CASSSRSPAGGRGTDTQYF
CDR3nt: TGTGCCAGCAGTTCACGCTCCCCCGCGGGAGGTCGAGGAACAGATACGCAGTATTTT

v_gene: TRBV3-1/TRBV3-2
abundance: NA
j_gene: TRBJ1-2
d_gene: TRBD1
CDR3aa: CASSQRVPGGNYGYTF
CDR3nt: TGTGCCAGCAGCCAACGGGTTCCAGGGGGAAACTATGGCTACACCTTC

v_gene: TRBV11-2
abundance: NA
j_gene: TRBJ2-1
d_gene: NA
CDR3aa: CASSLGSTTYNEQFF
CDR3nt: TGTGCCAGCAGCTTAGGGTCCACTACCTACAATGAGCAGTTCTTC

v_gene: TRBV29-1
abundance: NA
j_gene: TRBJ2-3
d_gene: TRBD2
CDR3aa: CSVARRGADTQYF
CDR3nt: TGCAGCGTTGCTCGGCGGGGGGCAGATACGCAGTATTTT

v_gene: TRBV6-5
abundance: NA
j_gene: TRBJ1-6
d_gene: TRBD1
CDR3aa: CASSFRDRNSPLHF
CDR3nt: TGTGCCAGCAGTTTCCGGGACAGAAATTCACCCCTCCACTTT

v_gene: TRBV5-1
abundance: NA
j_gene: TRBJ2-7
d_gene: NA
CDR3aa: CASSLAEGRGEQYF
CDR3nt: TGCGCCAGCAGCTTGGCGGAGGGAAGGGGCGAGCAGTACTTC

v_gene: TRBV7-6
abundance: NA
j_gene: TRBJ2-1
d_gene: TRBD2
CDR3aa: CATASGSGIGNEQFF
CDR3nt: TGTGCCACGGCTAGCGGGAGCGGAATAGGCAATGAGCAGTTCTTC

v_gene: TRBV5-1
abundance: NA
j_gene: TRBJ2-7
d_gene: TRBD1
CDR3aa: CASRGWRQGTYEQYF
CDR3nt: TGCGCCAGCAGGGGGTGGAGACAGGGAACCTACGAGCAGTACTTC

v_gene: TRBV30
abundance: NA
j_gene: TRBJ1-1
d_gene: TRBD1
CDR3aa: CAWGTGFWAFF
CDR3nt: TGTGCCTGGGGGACAGGGTTTTGGGCTTTCTTT

v_gene: TRBV5-4
abundance: few
j_gene: TRBJ1-1
d_gene: NA
CDR3aa: CASSLVVQGGEAFF
CDR3nt: TGTGCCAGCAGCTTGGTTGTCCAGGGAGGAGAAGCTTTCTTT

v_gene: TRBV18
abundance: NA
j_gene: TRBJ2-3
d_gene: NA
CDR3aa: CASSPHPPRRGGTQYF
CDR3nt: TGTGCCAGCTCACCCCACCCGCCCCGGAGGGGAGGTACGCAGTATTTT

v_gene: TRBV6-5
abundance: NA
j_gene: TRBJ1-6
d_gene: NA
CDR3aa: CASSYGGQINSPLHF
CDR3nt: TGTGCCAGCAGTTACGGTGGACAAATTAATTCACCCCTCCACTTT

v_gene: TRBV5-1
abundance: NA
j_gene: TRBJ2-2
d_gene: TRBD1
CDR3aa: CASSSPGGYAGELFF
CDR3nt: TGCGCCAGCAGCTCCCCAGGGGGCTATGCCGGGGAGCTGTTTTTT

v_gene: TRBV5-5
abundance: NA
j_gene: TRBJ2-1
d_gene: TRBD2
CDR3aa: CASSLAVAGGAPYNEQFF
CDR3nt: TGTGCCAGCAGCTTGGCGGTAGCGGGAGGTGCACCCTACAATGAGCAGTTCTTC

v_gene: TRBV11-2
abundance: NA
j_gene: TRBJ1-6
d_gene: NA
CDR3aa: CASSGKHGRVSPLHF
CDR3nt: TGTGCCAGCAGCGGCAAACACGGCCGGGTTTCACCCCTCCACTTT

v_gene: TRBV7-7
abundance: NA
j_gene: TRBJ2-3
d_gene: TRBD1
CDR3aa: CASSPGTGGADTQYF
CDR3nt: TGTGCTAGCAGCCCAGGGACAGGGGGCGCAGATACGCAGTATTTT

v_gene: TRBV20-1
abundance: few
j_gene: TRBJ2-7
d_gene: TRBD1
CDR3aa: CSASGQGDLHEQYF
CDR3nt: TGCAGTGCTAGTGGACAGGGAGACCTCCACGAGCAGTACTTC

v_gene: TRBV19
abundance: NA
j_gene: TRBJ2-4
d_gene: NA
CDR3aa: CASSIVGGGVNIQYF
CDR3nt: TGTGCCAGTAGTATAGTGGGAGGGGGAGTAAACATTCAGTACTTC

v_gene: TRBV28
abundance: NA
j_gene: TRBJ2-6
d_gene: NA
CDR3aa: CASRATLTGARSGANVLTF
CDR3nt: TGTGCCAGCAGGGCAACCCTGACAGGTGCGCGCTCTGGGGCCAACGTCCTGACTTTC

v_gene: TRBV3-1/TRBV3-2
abundance: NA
j_gene: TRBJ1-6
d_gene: TRBD1
CDR3aa: CASSQDWTGRHSPLHF
CDR3nt: TGTGCCAGCAGCCAAGATTGGACAGGGAGACATTCACCCCTCCACTTT

v_gene: TRBV19
abundance: NA
j_gene: TRBJ1-5
d_gene: TRBD1
CDR3aa: CASETGVLNQPQHF
CDR3nt: TGTGCCAGTGAGACAGGGGTTCTCAATCAGCCCCAGCATTTT

v_gene: TRBV5-1
abundance: once
j_gene: TRBJ1-3
d_gene: TRBD1
CDR3aa: CASSFGQGAGGNTIYF
CDR3nt: TGCGCCAGCAGCTTCGGCCAGGGGGCAGGGGGAAACACCATATATTTT

v_gene: TRBV5-8
abundance: NA
j_gene: TRBJ2-7
d_gene: TRBD1
CDR3aa: CASSSYPGQGRYEQYF
CDR3nt: TGTGCCAGCAGCTCGTACCCGGGACAGGGAAGATACGAGCAGTACTTC

v_gene: TRBV6-5
abundance: NA
j_gene: TRBJ1-6
d_gene: NA
CDR3aa: CASREYSYNSPLHF
CDR3nt: TGTGCCAGCAGGGAGTACTCCTATAATTCACCCCTCCACTTT

v_gene: TRBV7-9
abundance: once
j_gene: TRBJ1-2
d_gene: NA
CDR3aa: CASSLLGGPGYTF
CDR3nt: TGTGCCAGCAGCCTTTTAGGAGGGCCTGGCTACACCTTC

v_gene: TRBV11-2
abundance: NA
j_gene: TRBJ2-5
d_gene: TRBD2
CDR3aa: CASSHGTSGSLETQYF
CDR3nt: TGTGCCAGCAGCCACGGGACTAGCGGGAGTCTTGAGACCCAGTACTTC

v_gene: TRBV7-2
abundance: NA
j_gene: TRBJ2-6
d_gene: NA
CDR3aa: CASSPIDISGANVLTF
CDR3nt: TGTGCCAGCAGCCCTATAGACATATCTGGGGCCAACGTCCTGACTTTC

v_gene: TRBV19
abundance: NA
j_gene: TRBJ2-1
d_gene: NA
CDR3aa: CASSTPGVNYNDEQFF
CDR3nt: TGTGCCAGTAGTACCCCGGGAGTAAACTATAACGATGAGCAGTTCTTC

v_gene: TRBV4-3
abundance: NA
j_gene: TRBJ2-7
d_gene: TRBD2
CDR3aa: CASSQDWREGYEQYF
CDR3nt: TGCGCCAGCAGCCAAGATTGGAGGGAGGGCTACGAGCAGTACTTC

v_gene: TRBV28
abundance: NA
j_gene: TRBJ1-5
d_gene: TRBD1
CDR3aa: CASSNRGHGLSQPQHF
CDR3nt: TGTGCCAGCAGTAACAGGGGGCATGGTCTCAGTCAGCCCCAGCATTTT

v_gene: TRBV29-1
abundance: NA
j_gene: TRBJ1-2
d_gene: NA
CDR3aa: CSVVEGSGYTF
CDR3nt: TGCAGCGTTGTAGAGGGGAGTGGCTACACCTTC

v_gene: TRBV14
abundance: NA
j_gene: TRBJ1-3
d_gene: NA
CDR3aa: CASSLWAGAGNTIYF
CDR3nt: TGTGCCAGCAGCCTATGGGCAGGGGCTGGAAACACCATATATTTT

v_gene: TRBV7-9
abundance: NA
j_gene: TRBJ1-6
d_gene: NA
CDR3aa: CASSLETAPNSPLHF
CDR3nt: TGTGCCAGCAGCTTAGAGACAGCCCCAAATTCACCCCTCCACTTT

v_gene: TRBV29-1
abundance: NA
j_gene: TRBJ2-3
d_gene: NA
CDR3aa: CSVEWNSADTQYF
CDR3nt: TGCAGCGTTGAATGGAATAGCGCAGATACGCAGTATTTT

v_gene: TRBV7-8
abundance: NA
j_gene: TRBJ2-7
d_gene: NA
CDR3aa: CASSTSGTPYEQYF
CDR3nt: TGTGCCAGCAGCACTTCCGGGACACCCTACGAGCAGTACTTC

v_gene: TRBV7-2
abundance: NA
j_gene: TRBJ2-3
d_gene: TRBD2
CDR3aa: CASSLAGLATDTQYF
CDR3nt: TGTGCCAGCAGCTTAGCGGGACTAGCGACAGATACGCAGTATTTT

v_gene: TRBV19
abundance: NA
j_gene: TRBJ2-2
d_gene: TRBD2
CDR3aa: CASSGGRDRTGELFF
CDR3nt: TGTGCCAGTTCAGGCGGGAGGGATCGGACCGGGGAGCTGTTTTTT

v_gene: TRBV28
abundance: once
j_gene: TRBJ1-2
d_gene: TRBD1
CDR3aa: CASSSLDRNYGYTF
CDR3nt: TGTGCCAGCAGTTCCCTGGACAGGAACTATGGCTACACCTTC

v_gene: TRBV5-1
abundance: NA
j_gene: TRBJ2-1
d_gene: TRBD2
CDR3aa: CASSFHQREGGNEQFF
CDR3nt: TGCGCCAGCAGCTTCCACCAGCGGGAGGGGGGGAATGAGCAGTTCTTC

v_gene: TRBV7-9
abundance: NA
j_gene: TRBJ2-1
d_gene: TRBD2
CDR3aa: CASSLVLAGSYNEQFF
CDR3nt: TGTGCCAGCAGCTTGGTACTAGCGGGCTCCTACAATGAGCAGTTCTTC

v_gene: TRBV6-2/TRBV6-3
abundance: NA
j_gene: TRBJ1-5
d_gene: TRBD1
CDR3aa: CASSYSNRGIPSNQPQHF
CDR3nt: TGTGCCAGCAGTTACTCGAACAGGGGAATACCTTCCAATCAGCCCCAGCATTTT

v_gene: TRBV10-3
abundance: NA
j_gene: TRBJ1-1
d_gene: TRBD1
CDR3aa: CATTGTGIRTEAFF
CDR3nt: TGTGCCACAACCGGGACAGGGATCCGGACTGAAGCTTTCTTT